This TCR beta chain was sequenced in a study of blood T cell repertoires in COVID-19. At the level of the study: Sites in the United States, Italy and Spain provided acute and convalescent COVID-19 samples. In each case, the material was cDNA or gDNA derived from T cells, B-cell-depleted T cells, or PBMCs.

This CDR3 region has 10 residues. V dropped 4 bases and J dropped 5 bases, with 5 bases sitting between them. The V gene's germline CDR1 is GTSNPN and CDR2 SVGIG (reference sequence). The protocol was immunoSEQ multiplex PCR, while the TCRdb copy is restricted to in-frame clones and leaves out a portion. The data contain 150,000 or so clones, over 60% of them singletons. The rearrangement joins TRBV30 to TRBJ1-1, with no clear D. Material: peripheral blood. The receptor was derived from a woman in her seventies with acute or convalescent COVID-19. The CDR3 loop is CAWTRTEAFF. For the CDR3, the DNA is TGTGCCTGGACCAGGACTGAAGCTTTCTTT.